The next 5 T cell receptor beta chains were all read from a single sample in a study of T-cell memory formation after mild COVID-19. Each CDR3 protein gets one entry after TCRdb re-called the 5' RACE reads with MiXCR. The top ten hold 22% of the sample, which has a few hundred thousand distinct CDR3 sequences, 7.5% to 10% seen once. The sequenced material came from PBMCs or a T cell subset sorted from them (not recorded which). These receptors all stem from a man aged 18 to 29 who had mild COVID-19 (a few samples of this study predate the infection). Cell type and time point are not known.

This clonotype was counted at least ten times. The gene calls are TRBV7-2 and TRBJ1-2, with 7 bases lining up with TRBD1. The V segment lost 5 bases and the J segment 1 base; nucleotides outside the gene matches: 4. There are 14 residues in the CDR3. The germline V gene has CDR1 SGHTA and CDR2 FQGNSA. CDR3 sequence reads: CASSTTGLNYGYTF. The CDR3, as DNA: TGTGCCAGCAGCACGACAGGGCTTAACTATGGCTACACCTTC.

V and J are TRBV27 and TRBJ2-1, with D possibly TRBD1 on 6 matching bases. Per germline, CDR1 MNHEY and CDR2 SMNVEV (reference sequence). This CDR3 contains 14 residues. V lost 0 bases, J lost 4 bases, and 7 bases lay in between. CDR3 nucleotide sequence: TGTGCCAGCAGTTTATCGACAGGATACAATGAGCAGTTCTTC. The encoded protein is CASSLSTGYNEQFF.

In this sample, this clonotype turned up a few times. This chain joins TRBV18 and TRBJ2-1, with D possibly called TRBD1 or TRBD2 (5 bases each). V dropped 3 bases and J dropped 7 bases, with 16 bases sitting between them. CDR3 size: 15 residues. In germline, CDR1 is KGHSH, CDR2 LQKENI. DNA for the CDR3: TGTGCCAGCTCACCCCGCCCAGGGAGAGGGAATGAGCAGTTCTTC. This codes for CASSPRPGRGNEQFF.

V and J are TRBV6-4 and TRBJ2-3; 8 bases match TRBD2. Germline CDR1 and CDR2: MRHNA and SNTAGT. V was pared by 3 bases and J by 6 bases, with 8 bases of the junction left unmatched. The CDR3 consists of 15 residues. This CDR3 is CASSDSNAGGDTQYF. In nucleotides, the CDR3 is TGTGCCAGCAGTGATTCTAATGCGGGGGGCGATACGCAGTATTTT.

This clonotype was seen ten or more times. The chain joins TRBV7-9 to TRBJ2-3; 7 bases are shared with TRBD1. Germline CDR1 is SEHNR and CDR2 is FQNEAQ (reference sequence). The trim removed 5 bases at V and 2 bases at J, leaving 4 bases unmatched. The CDR3 has 14 residues. CDR3 sequence: CASSQGTATDTQYF. The CDR3 DNA sequence: TGTGCCAGCAGCCAAGGGACAGCCACAGATACGCAGTATTTT.